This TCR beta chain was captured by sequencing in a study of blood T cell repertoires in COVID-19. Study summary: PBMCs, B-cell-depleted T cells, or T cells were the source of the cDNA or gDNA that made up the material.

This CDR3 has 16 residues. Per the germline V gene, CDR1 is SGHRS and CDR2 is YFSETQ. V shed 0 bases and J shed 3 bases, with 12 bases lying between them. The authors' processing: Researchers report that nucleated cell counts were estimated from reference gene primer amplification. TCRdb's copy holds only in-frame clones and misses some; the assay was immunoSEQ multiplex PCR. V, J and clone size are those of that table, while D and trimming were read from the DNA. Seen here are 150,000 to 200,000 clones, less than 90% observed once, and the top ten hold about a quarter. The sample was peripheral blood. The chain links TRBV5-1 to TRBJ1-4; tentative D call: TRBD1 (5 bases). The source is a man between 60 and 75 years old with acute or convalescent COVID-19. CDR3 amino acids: CASSLAKGLSNEKLFF. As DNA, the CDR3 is TGCGCCAGCAGCTTGGCCAAGGGACTTTCTAATGAAAAACTGTTTTTT.